The sequence of this T cell receptor (beta chain) was determined in a study of shared clonotypes between healthy human individuals. Overall study results and limits: Genetic and exposure-history diversity was limited by the small donor number. Non-shared clonotypes had lower generation probabilities than those shared by all four donors.

Germline loops: CDR1 MNHEY, CDR2 SMNVEV (reference sequence). After removal of 3 bases from V and 5 bases from J, the junction contained 7 bases not matched to a gene. This CDR3 has 15 amino acids. Remarks on this clone: Its specificity is not known.

Profiled with immunoSEQ multiplex PCR; TCRdb holds only in-frame clones, not every one. The top ten clones hold around 1.2% of a sample with 1.5 million to 2.5 million clones, about 95% of them seen once. Terminally differentiated effector memory CD45RA+ cells were excluded by CCR7 positive selection of CD45RO-negative cells. There were only Caucasian adults among the donors, and all lived in Nashville, Tennessee. The chain is built from TRBV27 and TRBJ2-1; 7 bases align to TRBD1. The receptor comes from a man in his late teens or twenties in good health. Sequences were obtained from naive CD8+ T cells sorted from blood. The CDR3 DNA follows: TGTGCCAGCAGTTTCGTGGACAGGCCAGACAATGAGCAGTTCTTC. It specifies CASSFVDRPDNEQFF.